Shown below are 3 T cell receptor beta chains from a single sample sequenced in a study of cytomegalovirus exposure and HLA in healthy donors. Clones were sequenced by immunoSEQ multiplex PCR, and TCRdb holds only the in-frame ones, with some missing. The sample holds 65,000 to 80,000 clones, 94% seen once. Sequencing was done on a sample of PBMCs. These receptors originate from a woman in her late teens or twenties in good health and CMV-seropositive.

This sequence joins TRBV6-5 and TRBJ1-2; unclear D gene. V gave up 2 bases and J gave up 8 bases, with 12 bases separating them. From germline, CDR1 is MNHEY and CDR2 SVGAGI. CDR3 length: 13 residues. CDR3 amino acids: CASSYGVAGGYTF. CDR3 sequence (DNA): TGTGCCAGCAGTTACGGGGTGGCGGGGGGCTACACCTTC.

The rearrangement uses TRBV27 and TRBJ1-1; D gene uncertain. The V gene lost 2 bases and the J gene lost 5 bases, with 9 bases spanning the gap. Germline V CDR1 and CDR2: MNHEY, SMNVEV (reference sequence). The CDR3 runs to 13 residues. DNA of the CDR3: TGTGCCAGCAGTTTAGGGCAGCGGACTGAAGCTTTCTTT. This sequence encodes CASSLGQRTEAFF.

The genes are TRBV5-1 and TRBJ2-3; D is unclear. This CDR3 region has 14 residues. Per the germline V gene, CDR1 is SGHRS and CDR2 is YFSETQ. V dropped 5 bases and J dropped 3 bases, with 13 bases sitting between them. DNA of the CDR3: TGCGCCAGCAGGCCCCAGGCTGTGACAGATACGCAGTATTTT. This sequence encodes CASRPQAVTDTQYF.